This T cell receptor beta chain was sequenced for a study of metastatic and nonmetastatic thyroid tumors. Study-level information: Malignant thyroid and benign thyroid patients provided blood and tumor or nodule tissue whose repertoires were compared. Study conclusions and caveats: Within blood and tumor, benign nodules reportedly had significantly lower TCR beta diversity than malignant thyroid tumors did.

Germline CDR1 reads GTSNPN; CDR2 reads SVGIG (reference sequence). The CDR3 consists of 13 residues. Trimming cost V 3 bases and J 7 bases; bases outside gene matches: 6. None of the patients had undergone any treatment ahead of thyroid surgery. With regard to this clone: The antigen is not known.

As processed by the authors: Built for papillary thyroid cancer, a distant-metastasis classifier drew on CDR3 differences across clinicopathological groups. MiXCR was used by TCRdb to re-call the PCR reads. TCRdb, not the authors, supplied the V and J calls. The repertoire holds around 35,000 clones, about 18% seen once, with about 6.6% in the top ten. Source material: blood. The sequence came from a male donor with papillary thyroid cancer or a benign thyroid nodule (not recorded which). Some clones in this sample may be carry-over from other donors' samples. The J gene is TRBJ2-7, the V gene TRBV30; 10 bases match TRBD1. In nucleotides, the CDR3 is TGTGCCTGGAGCAGACAGGGGGCTAAAGAGCAGTACTTC. Translation gives CAWSRQGAKEQYF.